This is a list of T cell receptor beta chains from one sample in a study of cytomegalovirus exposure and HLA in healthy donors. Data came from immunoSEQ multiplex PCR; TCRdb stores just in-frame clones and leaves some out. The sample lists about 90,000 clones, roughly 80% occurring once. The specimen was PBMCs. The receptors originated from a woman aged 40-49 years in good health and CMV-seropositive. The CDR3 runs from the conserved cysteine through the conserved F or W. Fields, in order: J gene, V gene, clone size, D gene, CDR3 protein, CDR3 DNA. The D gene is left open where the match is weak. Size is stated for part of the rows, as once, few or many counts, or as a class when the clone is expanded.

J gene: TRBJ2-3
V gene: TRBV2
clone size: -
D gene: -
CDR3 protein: CASKPGVGTDTQYF
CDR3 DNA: TGTGCCAGCAAACCAGGGGTTGGGACAGATACGCAGTATTTT

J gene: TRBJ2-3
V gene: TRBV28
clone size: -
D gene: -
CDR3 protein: CASRPRDFTDTQYF
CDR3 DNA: TGTGCCAGCAGACCCCGGGACTTCACAGATACGCAGTATTTT

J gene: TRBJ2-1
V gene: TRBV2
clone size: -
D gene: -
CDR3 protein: CASSEPVNNEQFF
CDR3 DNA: TGTGCCAGCAGTGAGCCAGTTAACAATGAGCAGTTCTTC

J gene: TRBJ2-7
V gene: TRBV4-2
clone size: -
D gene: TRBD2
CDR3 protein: CASSPGTSGSYEQYF
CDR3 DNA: TGTGCCAGCAGCCCTGGGACTAGCGGGAGCTACGAGCAGTACTTC

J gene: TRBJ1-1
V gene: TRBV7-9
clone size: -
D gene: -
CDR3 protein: CASSRAGGNTEAFF
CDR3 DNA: TGTGCCAGCAGCCGTGCGGGGGGGAACACTGAAGCTTTCTTT

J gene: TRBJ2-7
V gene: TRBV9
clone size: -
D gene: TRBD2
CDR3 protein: CASSRGGGFYEQYF
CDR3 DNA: TGTGCCAGCAGCCGGGGGGGAGGGTTCTACGAGCAGTACTTC

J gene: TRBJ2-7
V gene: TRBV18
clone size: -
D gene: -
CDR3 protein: CASSSETGLGEQYF
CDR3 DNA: TGTGCCAGCTCATCTGAGACAGGCCTGGGCGAGCAGTACTTC

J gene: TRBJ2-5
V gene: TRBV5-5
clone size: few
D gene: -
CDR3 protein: CASSLAQGRETQYF
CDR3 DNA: TGTGCCAGCAGCTTGGCGCAGGGGCGGGAGACCCAGTACTTC

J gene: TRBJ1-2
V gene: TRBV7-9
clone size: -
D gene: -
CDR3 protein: CASSLEEYGYTF
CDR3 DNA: TGTGCCAGCAGCTTAGAGGAGTATGGCTACACCTTC

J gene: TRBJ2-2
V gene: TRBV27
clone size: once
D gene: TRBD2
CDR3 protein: CASSYSPPSGKNTGELFF
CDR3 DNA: TGTGCCAGCAGTTACTCCCCCCCTAGCGGGAAAAACACCGGGGAGCTGTTTTTT

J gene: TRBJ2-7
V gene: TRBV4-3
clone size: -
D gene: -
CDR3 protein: CASSQEGGLPYEQYF
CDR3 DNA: TGCGCCAGCAGCCAAGAAGGCGGGTTACCCTACGAGCAGTACTTC

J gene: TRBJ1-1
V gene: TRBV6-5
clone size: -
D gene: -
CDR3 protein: CASSTSRGGSTEAFF
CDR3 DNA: TGTGCCAGCAGCACTTCGCGGGGTGGGAGCACTGAAGCTTTCTTT

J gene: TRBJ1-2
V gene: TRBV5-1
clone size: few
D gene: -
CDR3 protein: CASSLEGGVYGYTF
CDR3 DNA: TGCGCCAGCAGCTTGGAAGGGGGTGTCTATGGCTACACCTTC

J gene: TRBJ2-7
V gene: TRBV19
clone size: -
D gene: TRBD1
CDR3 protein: CATIGQGVGEQYF
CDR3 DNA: TGTGCCACCATAGGACAGGGGGTCGGGGAGCAGTACTTC

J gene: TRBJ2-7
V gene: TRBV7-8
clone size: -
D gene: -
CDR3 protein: CASSLTPHRDTYEQYF
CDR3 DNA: TGTGCCAGCAGCTTAACCCCCCACCGGGACACCTACGAGCAGTACTTC

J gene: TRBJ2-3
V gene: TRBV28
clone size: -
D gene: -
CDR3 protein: CASSLGGTSPDTQYF
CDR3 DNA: TGTGCCAGCAGTTTAGGCGGTACTTCTCCAGATACGCAGTATTTT

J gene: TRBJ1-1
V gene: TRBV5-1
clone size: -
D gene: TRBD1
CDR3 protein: CASSLAGTGGTEAFF
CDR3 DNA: TGCGCCAGCAGCTTGGCCGGCACAGGGGGTACTGAAGCTTTCTTT

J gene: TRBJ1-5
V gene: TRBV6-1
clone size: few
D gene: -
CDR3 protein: CASSPRGEETPQHF
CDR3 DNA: TGTGCCAGCAGCCCCCGAGGGGAGGAAACGCCCCAGCATTTT

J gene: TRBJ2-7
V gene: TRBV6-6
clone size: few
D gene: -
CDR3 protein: CASSLVVSGYEQYF
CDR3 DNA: TGTGCCAGCAGCCTTGTTGTCTCCGGTTACGAGCAGTACTTC

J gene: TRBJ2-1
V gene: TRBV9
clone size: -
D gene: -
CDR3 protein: CASSVPRGDDEQFF
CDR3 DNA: TGTGCCAGCAGCGTCCCTCGCGGGGACGATGAGCAGTTCTTC

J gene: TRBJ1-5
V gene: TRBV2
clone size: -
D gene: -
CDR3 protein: CASVLRQSHQPQHF
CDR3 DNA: TGTGCCAGCGTCCTTCGTCAGTCCCATCAGCCCCAGCATTTT

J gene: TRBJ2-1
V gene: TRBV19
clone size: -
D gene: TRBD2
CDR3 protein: CASSIGLAGDEQFF
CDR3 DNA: TGTGCCAGTAGTATAGGGCTAGCGGGGGACGAGCAGTTCTTC

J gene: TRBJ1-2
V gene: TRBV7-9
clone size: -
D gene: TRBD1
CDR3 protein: CASSPGTGYGYTF
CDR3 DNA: TGTGCCAGCAGCCCCGGGACAGGCTATGGCTACACCTTC

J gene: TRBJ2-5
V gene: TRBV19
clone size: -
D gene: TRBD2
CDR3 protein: CASSIAGGPKTQYF
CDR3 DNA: TGTGCCAGTAGTATAGCGGGAGGGCCAAAGACCCAGTACTTC

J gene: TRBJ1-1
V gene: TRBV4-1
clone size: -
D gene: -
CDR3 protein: CASSQADRDDTEAFF
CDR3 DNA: TGCGCCAGCAGCCAAGCCGACAGAGACGACACTGAAGCTTTCTTT

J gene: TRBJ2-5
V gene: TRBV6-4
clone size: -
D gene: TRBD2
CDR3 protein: CASSETSGTRRGEQYF
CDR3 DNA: TGTGCCAGCAGTGAAACTTCCGGGACTAGACGGGGGGAGCAGTACTTC

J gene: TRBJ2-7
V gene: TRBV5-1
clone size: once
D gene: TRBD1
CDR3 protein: CASSSVPTGGIQYF
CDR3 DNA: TGCGCCAGCAGCTCGGTCCCAACAGGGGGCATCCAGTACTTC

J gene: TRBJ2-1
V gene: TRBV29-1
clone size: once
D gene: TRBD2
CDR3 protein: CSALAGTGEQFF
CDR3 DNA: TGCAGCGCTCTAGCGGGCACGGGTGAGCAGTTCTTC

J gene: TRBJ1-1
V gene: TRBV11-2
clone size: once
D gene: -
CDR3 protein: CASSSLDRRVEAFF
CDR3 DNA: TGTGCCAGCAGCTCCCTGGACAGAAGAGTTGAAGCTTTCTTT

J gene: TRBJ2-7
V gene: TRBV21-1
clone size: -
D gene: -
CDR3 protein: CATPDNTYEQYF
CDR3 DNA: TGTGCCACCCCGGACAATACCTACGAGCAGTACTTC

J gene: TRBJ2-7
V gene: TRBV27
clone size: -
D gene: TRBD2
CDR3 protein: CASSSPPPGLAGGPLEQYF
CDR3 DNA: TGTGCCAGCAGTTCGCCCCCCCCAGGACTAGCGGGAGGGCCCCTCGAGCAGTACTTC

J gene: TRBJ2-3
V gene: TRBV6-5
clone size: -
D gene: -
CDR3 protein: CASSYGSRSTDTQYF
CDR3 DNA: TGTGCCAGCAGTTACGGATCGAGGTCCACAGATACGCAGTATTTT

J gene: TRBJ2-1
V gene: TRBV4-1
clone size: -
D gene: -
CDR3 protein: CASSEGNEQFF
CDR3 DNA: TGCGCCAGCAGCGAGGGTAATGAGCAGTTCTTC

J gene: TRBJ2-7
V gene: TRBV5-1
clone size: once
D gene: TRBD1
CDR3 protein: CASSLSGQDRPYEQYF
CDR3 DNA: TGCGCCAGCAGCCTAAGTGGACAGGACAGGCCCTACGAGCAGTACTTC

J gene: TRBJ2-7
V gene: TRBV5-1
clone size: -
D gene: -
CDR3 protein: CASRLLGTYSYEQYF
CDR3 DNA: TGCGCCAGCAGACTTCTTGGGACATATTCTTACGAGCAGTACTTC

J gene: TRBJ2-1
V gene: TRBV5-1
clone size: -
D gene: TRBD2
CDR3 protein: CASSDRTSGSRDEQFF
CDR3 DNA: TGCGCCAGCAGTGATCGGACTAGCGGGAGTCGGGATGAGCAGTTCTTC

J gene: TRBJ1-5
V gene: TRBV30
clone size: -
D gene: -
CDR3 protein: CAWSVPWPSNQPQHF
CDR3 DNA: TGTGCCTGGAGTGTACCATGGCCCAGCAATCAGCCCCAGCATTTT

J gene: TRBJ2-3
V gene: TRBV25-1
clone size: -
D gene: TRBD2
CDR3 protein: CASSEWAGAVRDTQYF
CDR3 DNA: TGTGCCAGCAGTGAATGGGCGGGAGCGGTCAGAGATACGCAGTATTTT

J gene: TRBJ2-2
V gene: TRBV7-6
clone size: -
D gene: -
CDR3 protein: CASSPSPAASTGELFF
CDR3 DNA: TGTGCCAGCAGCCCCTCGCCAGCGGCTAGTACCGGGGAGCTGTTTTTT

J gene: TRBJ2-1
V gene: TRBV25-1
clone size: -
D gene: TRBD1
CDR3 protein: CASSEPGTGGNEQFF
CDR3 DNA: TGTGCCAGCAGTGAACCCGGGACAGGTGGAAATGAGCAGTTCTTC

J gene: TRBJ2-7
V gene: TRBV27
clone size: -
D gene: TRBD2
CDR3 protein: CASRYSGRTYEQYF
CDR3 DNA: TGTGCCAGCAGGTATAGCGGGAGGACATACGAGCAGTACTTC

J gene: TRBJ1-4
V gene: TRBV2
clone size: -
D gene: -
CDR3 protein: CASSEVSWRGHEEKLFF
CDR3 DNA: TGTGCCAGCAGTGAAGTATCATGGCGGGGCCACGAGGAAAAACTGTTTTTT

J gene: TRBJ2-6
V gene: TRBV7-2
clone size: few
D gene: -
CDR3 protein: CASSAPGTGANVLTF
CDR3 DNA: TGTGCCAGCAGCGCCCCCGGGACAGGGGCCAACGTCCTGACTTTC

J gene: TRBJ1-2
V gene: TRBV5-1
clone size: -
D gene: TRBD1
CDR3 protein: CASSLGQGMDGYTF
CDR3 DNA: TGCGCCAGCAGCTTGGGACAGGGCATGGATGGCTACACCTTC

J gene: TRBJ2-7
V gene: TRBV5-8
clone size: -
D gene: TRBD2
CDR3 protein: CASSLASSGSPEQYF
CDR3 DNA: TGTGCCAGCAGCTTGGCGTCTAGCGGGAGCCCCGAGCAGTACTTC

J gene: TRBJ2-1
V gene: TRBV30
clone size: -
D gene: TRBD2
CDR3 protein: CAWRGLAGGHRGEQFF
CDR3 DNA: TGTGCCTGGAGGGGTCTAGCGGGAGGGCATCGGGGTGAGCAGTTCTTC

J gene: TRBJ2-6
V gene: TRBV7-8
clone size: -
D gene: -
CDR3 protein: CASSLKAGSGANVLTF
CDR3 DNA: TGTGCCAGCAGCTTAAAAGCGGGCTCTGGGGCCAACGTCCTGACTTTC

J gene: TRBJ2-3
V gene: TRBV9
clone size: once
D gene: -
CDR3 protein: CASSVTPLGRALTDTQYF
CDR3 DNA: TGTGCCAGCAGCGTAACACCCCTGGGCAGGGCACTCACAGATACGCAGTATTTT

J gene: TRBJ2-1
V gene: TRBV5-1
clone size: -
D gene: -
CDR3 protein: CASTLISQSSYNEQFF
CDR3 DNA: TGCGCCAGCACCTTAATATCACAGTCCTCCTACAATGAGCAGTTCTTC

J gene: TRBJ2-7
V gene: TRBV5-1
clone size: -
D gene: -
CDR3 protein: CASSLDPSSYEQYF
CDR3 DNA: TGCGCCAGCAGCTTGGATCCGAGCTCCTACGAGCAGTACTTC

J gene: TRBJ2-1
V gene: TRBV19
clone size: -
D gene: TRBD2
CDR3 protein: CASSIVFVGSGSLNEQFF
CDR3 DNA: TGTGCCAGTAGTATAGTTTTTGTCGGTAGCGGGAGTTTGAATGAGCAGTTCTTC

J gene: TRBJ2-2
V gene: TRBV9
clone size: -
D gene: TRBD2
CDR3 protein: CASSPGLAVKLGELFF
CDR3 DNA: TGTGCCAGCAGCCCGGGACTAGCGGTAAAATTGGGGGAGCTGTTTTTT

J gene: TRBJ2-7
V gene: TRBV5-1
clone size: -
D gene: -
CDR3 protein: CASSFGLGDSYEQYF
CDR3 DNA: TGCGCCAGCAGCTTCGGACTGGGCGACTCCTACGAGCAGTACTTC

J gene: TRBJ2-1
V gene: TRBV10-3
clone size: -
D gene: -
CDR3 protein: CALAQGNNFHEQFF
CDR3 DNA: TGTGCCCTGGCCCAGGGGAACAATTTTCATGAGCAGTTCTTC

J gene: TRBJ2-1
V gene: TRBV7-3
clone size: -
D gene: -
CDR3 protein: CASSNGNEQFF
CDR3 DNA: TGTGCCAGCAGCAACGGGAATGAGCAGTTCTTC

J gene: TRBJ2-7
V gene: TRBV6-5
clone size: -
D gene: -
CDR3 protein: CASSYSGGVLYEQYF
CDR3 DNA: TGTGCCAGCAGTTACTCGGGCGGGGTCCTTTACGAGCAGTACTTC

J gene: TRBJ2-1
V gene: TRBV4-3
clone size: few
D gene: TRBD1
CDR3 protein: CASSQSEGTGGNEQFF
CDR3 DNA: TGCGCCAGCAGCCAATCGGAAGGGACAGGGGGCAATGAGCAGTTCTTC

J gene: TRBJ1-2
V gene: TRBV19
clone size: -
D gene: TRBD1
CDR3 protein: CASSPHYRDRNFYGYTF
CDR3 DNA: TGTGCCAGTAGTCCGCATTACCGGGACAGAAATTTCTATGGCTACACCTTC